This section outlines one T cell receptor (beta chain) sequence together with its context. The antigen is not known. These data belong to a study of siplizumab effects on memory and regulatory T cells. Trimming took off 0 bases at V and 1 base at J, with 8 bases between the two ends. The CDR3 has 15 residues. Germline V gene lookup returns CDR1 SGHRS and CDR2 YFSETQ. Study observations and caveats: It was not possible to assign a naive or memory phenotype to roughly 80-97% of proliferating CD4+ or CD8+ clones. Siplizumab caused a significant drop in alloreactive sequences traceable to unstimulated CD4+ memory cells.

Assay: immunoSEQ multiplex PCR; the TCRdb copy retains only in-frame clones and omits some. Of 100,000 or so clones in the sample, roughly 92% were seen once. The receptor's source is a human donor in good health. The chain links TRBV5-1 to TRBJ2-1; D gene ambiguous. Source material: CD4+ T cells sorted from blood. The CDR3 reads CASSLVSESYNEQFF. The CDR3 DNA reads as TGCGCCAGCAGCTTGGTGAGCGAGTCCTACAATGAGCAGTTCTTC.